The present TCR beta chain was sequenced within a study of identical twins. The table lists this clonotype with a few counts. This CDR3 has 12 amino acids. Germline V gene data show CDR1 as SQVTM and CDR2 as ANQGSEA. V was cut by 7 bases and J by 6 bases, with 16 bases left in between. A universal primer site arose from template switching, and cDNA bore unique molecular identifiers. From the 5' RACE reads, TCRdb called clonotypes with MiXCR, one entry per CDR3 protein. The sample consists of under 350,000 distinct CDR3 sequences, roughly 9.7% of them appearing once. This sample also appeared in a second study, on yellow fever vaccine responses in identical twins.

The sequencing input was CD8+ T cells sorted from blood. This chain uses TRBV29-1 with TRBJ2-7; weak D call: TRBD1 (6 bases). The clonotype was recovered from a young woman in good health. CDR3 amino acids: CSARSQGLEQYF. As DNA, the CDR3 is TGCAGCGCCCGTTCACAGGGTCTCGAGCAGTACTTC.